What follows are 5 T cell receptor beta chains derived from one specimen sequenced in a study of blood T cell repertoires in COVID-19. This table comes from immunoSEQ multiplex PCR, and its TCRdb copy is limited to in-frame clones, with some not included. The sample lists about 270,000 clones; approximately 90% were seen once. The sample comprised PBMCs or T cells enriched from blood (not recorded which). The origin of the receptors is a man aged 35 to 55 who had been exposed to COVID-19.

The rearrangement uses TRBV11-3 and TRBJ1-1; D may be TRBD1 (6 bases). Trimming removed 4 bases at V and 5 bases at J, with 20 bases between. Germline V gives CDR1 SGHNT, CDR2 YENEEA. The CDR3 contains 16 residues. CDR3 nucleotides: TGTGCCAGCAGCTCGGACAGAAGGCTAGGTGGAACTGAAGCTTTCTTT. Translation: CASSSDRRLGGTEAFF.

This chain links TRBV10-3 with TRBJ1-6; 10 bases are a match to TRBD1. The CDR3 is 16 amino acids. J gave up 0 bases and V 6 bases, and 2 bases lay outside the gene matches. The germline gives CDR1 ENHRY, CDR2 SYGVKD. This CDR3 reads CAIRGQGSSYNSPLHF. The DNA for the CDR3 is TGTGCCATCAGGGGACAGGGGAGCTCCTATAATTCACCCCTCCACTTT.

The chain recombines TRBV7-3 with TRBJ1-1, with 8 nucleotides matching TRBD1. There are 14 residues in the CDR3. Germline V gene sequence: CDR1 SGHTA, CDR2 FQGTGA. The ends lost 4 bases at V and 5 bases at J; junction bases unmatched: 6. The CDR3 DNA sequence: TGTGCCAGCAGCTCAGGGGGCGGAGGGACTGAAGCTTTCTTT. It encodes CASSSGGGGTEAFF.

The V gene is TRBV28, the J gene TRBJ1-4, with 7 nucleotides matching TRBD1. J was trimmed by 0 bases and V by 5 bases; bases with no gene match: 3. CDR1 is MDHEN and CDR2 is SYDVKM in the germline V gene. This CDR3 has 15 amino acids. This CDR3 reads CASSAGTATNEKLFF. The CDR3 DNA reads TGTGCCAGCAGTGCCGGGACAGCAACTAATGAAAAACTGTTTTTT. The whole variable domain, remainder taken from reference TRBV28 and TRBJ1-4, is DVKVTQSSRYLVKRTGEKVFLECVQDMDHENMFWYRQDPGLGLRLIYFSYDVKMKEKGDIPEGYSVSREKKERFSLILESASTNQTSMYLCASSAGTATNEKLFFGSGTQLSVL.

The rearrangement joins TRBV5-1 to TRBJ2-1; D perhaps matches TRBD2 (5 bases). Germline values: CDR1 SGHRS, CDR2 YFSETQ. The CDR3 has 16 residues. The V end was cut by 0 bases, the J end by 1 base, with 11 bases between. This CDR3 is CASSLAGGPSYNEQFF. CDR3 sequence (DNA): TGCGCCAGCAGCTTGGCTGGCGGGCCATCCTACAATGAGCAGTTCTTC.